This entry concerns a single T cell receptor (beta chain). The antigen remains unidentified. The PCR employed 60 Vbeta primers together with 13 Jbeta primers. Profiled with immunoSEQ multiplex PCR; TCRdb holds only in-frame clones, not every one. The sample lists about 130,000 clones, about 80% occurring once. This record comes from a study of cytomegalovirus exposure and HLA in healthy donors. Turning to the study itself: As an earlier analysis found, about 200 million T cells yielded over 95 million unique TCR beta sequences. Study outcomes and limitations: In a later analysis, an Asian-associated ancestry cluster reportedly showed fewer N-insertions than the approximately 620-donor mean.

The germline CDR1 and CDR2 sequences are SGHDT and YYEEEE. The CDR3 consists of 14 residues. Trimming took 0 bases from V and 2 from J; bases not matched to a gene: 0. The sample taken for sequencing was PBMCs. This chain links TRBV5-6 with TRBJ1-2, with 8 nucleotides matching TRBD1. The sequence derives from a man aged 25-45 years in good health and CMV-seronegative. The CDR3 spells CASSLGTGNYGYTF. In DNA, the CDR3 is TGTGCCAGCAGCTTGGGGACAGGGAACTATGGCTACACCTTC.